This T cell receptor beta chain comes out of a study of cytomegalovirus exposure and HLA in healthy donors. About this clone: Its antigen is not identified.

Primers for the PCR totalled 60 Vbeta and 13 Jbeta. Assay used: immunoSEQ multiplex PCR; TCRdb lists only in-frame clones, some missing. This sample's table reports around 110,000 clones. V lost 0 bases, J lost 5 bases, and 14 bases lay in between. The CDR3 totals 15 residues. Germline assignment: CDR1 MGHRA and CDR2 YSYEKL. Study outcomes and limitations: With DRB1 most and HLA-C fewest, TCR association rates differed between HLA loci in a later analysis. The Asian-associated ancestry cluster reportedly had fewer N-insertions than the approximately 610-donor mean in a later analysis. Cytomegalovirus-associated status was assigned to around 160 TCR beta chains.

This TCR came from a man aged 25-40 years in good health and CMV-seronegative. The sample taken for sequencing was PBMCs. The chain uses TRBV4-1 and TRBJ2-7, with a weak D call TRBD1 (5 bases). DNA of the CDR3: TGCGCCAGCAGCCAAGAAGGGGCAGATCCCCACGAGCAGTACTTC. It translates to CASSQEGADPHEQYF.